The source of this TCR beta chain is a study of blood T cell repertoires in COVID-19. About the study: Samples of COVID-19 (acute and convalescent) were obtained from the United States, Italy and Spain. T cells, B-cell-depleted T cells, or PBMCs supplied cDNA or gDNA.

This clone was found a few times. In the study's own analysis: Estimation of nucleated cell counts relied on the amplification of reference gene primers. The protocol was immunoSEQ multiplex PCR, while the TCRdb copy is restricted to in-frame clones and leaves out a portion. V, J and clone size reflect that table, while D and trimming were determined from the DNA. The table records 110,000 or so clones, roughly 80% of them present only once. Germline V gene lookup returns CDR1 SNHLY and CDR2 FYNNEI. The CDR3 totals 10 residues. The germline V and J ends were trimmed by 5 bases and 8 bases, with 6 bases remaining between them.

Sequencing was done on a sample of peripheral blood. The chain joins TRBV2 to TRBJ1-2; D not resolved. This TCR came from a woman in her 40s with acute or convalescent COVID-19. CDR3: CASSPPGYTF. CDR3 DNA sequence: TGTGCCAGCAGTCCTCCGGGCTACACCTTC.